This note documents a single TCR beta chain sequence. What it recognizes is unknown. The CDR3 has 14 amino acids. Germline V gene lookup returns CDR1 SEHNR and CDR2 FQNEAQ (reference sequence). Trimming took 1 base from V and 5 from J, leaving 12 bases between them. TCR alpha and TCR beta cDNA libraries carrying sample barcodes and UMIs came from 5'RACE with constant-segment primers. One entry per CDR3 protein results from TCRdb running MiXCR on the 5' RACE reads. The table has hundreds of thousands of distinct CDR3 sequences, around 15% seen once. The data were taken from a study of T-cell memory formation after mild COVID-19. Study-level background: For the most part, TCR clusters were specific to one donor.

Study conclusions and caveats: Prior to infection, memory already included some responding clones, suggesting cross-reactive memory joined. Contracting CD4+ clones were located mainly in CM and EM, and CD8+ clones in EMRA.

The source is a young man who had mild COVID-19 (a few samples of this study predate the infection). Cell type and time point are not known. The source material was PBMCs or a T cell subset sorted from them (not recorded which). V and J are TRBV7-9 and TRBJ2-7, with D perhaps matching TRBD1 (6 bases). This CDR3 reads CASSLVVRGHEQYF. The CDR3 region has the DNA TGTGCCAGCAGCTTAGTCGTCAGGGGCCACGAGCAGTACTTC. The full variable domain, in which reference TRBV7-9 and TRBJ2-7 provide the parts outside the CDR3, is DTGVSQNPRHKITKRGQNVTFRCDPISEHNRLYWYRQTLGQGPEFLTYFQNEAQLEKSRLLSDRFSAERPKGSFSTLEIQRTEQGDSAMYLCASSLVVRGHEQYFGPGTRLTVT.